What follows are 32 T cell receptor beta chains derived from one specimen sequenced in a study of OX40 agonist ivuxolimab in advanced cancers. Method: immunoSEQ multiplex PCR; TCRdb's copy keeps in-frame clones and lacks some. The sample has some 68,000 clones; around nine tenths are singletons. The specimen was CD4+ or CD8+ T cells sorted from blood, collected in a trial of the OX40 agonist ivuxolimab. The source is an adult with an advanced solid tumor such as melanoma, head and neck, liver or kidney cancer.

The rearrangement uses TRBV7-3 and TRBJ2-3; D tentatively reads TRBD1 or TRBD2 (5 bases each). The length of the CDR3 is 15 residues. Trimming removed 5 bases at V and 2 bases at J, with 14 bases between. Looked up from germline, CDR1 is SGHTA and CDR2 is FQGTGA. The DNA of the CDR3 is TGTGCCAGCAGCCCCGGGACCCTAAACACAGATACGCAGTATTTT. Translated: CASSPGTLNTDTQYF.

The chain links TRBV2 to TRBJ1-1; D gene uncertain. The germline V gene encodes CDR1 SNHLY and CDR2 FYNNEI. The V and J ends lost 4 bases and 0 bases respectively, with 6 bases between them. The CDR3 sequence is 13 residues long. The CDR3 loop is CASSGLMNTEAFF. CDR3 sequence (DNA): TGTGCCAGCAGTGGTCTTATGAACACTGAAGCTTTCTTT. Full variable domain (remainder filled in from reference TRBV2 and TRBJ1-1): EPEVTQTPSHQVTQMGQEVILRCVPISNHLYFYWYRQILGQKVEFLVSFYNNEISEKSEIFDDQFSVERPDGSNFTLKIRSTKLEDSAMYFCASSGLMNTEAFFGQGTRLTVV.

The chain links TRBV4-1 to TRBJ1-2; D gene ambiguous. With 1 base removed from V and 4 bases from J, the gap between germline ends came to 10 bases. CDR1 is MGHRA, CDR2 YSYEKL, per germline. The CDR3 is 14 amino acids. The CDR3 here is CASSQVQQPYGYTF. DNA of the CDR3: TGCGCCAGCAGCCAAGTTCAACAGCCCTATGGCTACACCTTC.

This clone appeared a few times. V gene TRBV30 combines with J gene TRBJ1-3; possibly TRBD1 for D (5 bases). The CDR3 is 14 residues long. Trimming took 8 bases from V and 0 from J, leaving 14 bases between them. Germline V gene lookup returns CDR1 GTSNPN and CDR2 SVGIG (reference sequence). This CDR3 reads CAGGLSNSGNTIYF. CDR3 coding DNA: TGTGCCGGGGGACTTTCTAACTCTGGAAACACCATATATTTT.

This clone was seen just once. The chain couples TRBV6-6 to TRBJ2-1; 10 bases match TRBD2. The germline V gene has CDR1 MNHNY and CDR2 SVGAGI (reference sequence). The V gene end was trimmed by 5 bases and the J gene end by 9 bases; junction bases not matched to a gene: 10. CDR3 length: 15 amino acids. In DNA form, the CDR3 reads TGTGCCAGCAGTACTCCTGGACTAGCGGTGAGTGAGCAGTTCTTC. Its translation is CASSTPGLAVSEQFF.

J is TRBJ2-1 and V is TRBV30; 9 bases line up with TRBD2. Germline-derived CDR1 and CDR2 are GTSNPN and SVGIG (reference sequence). The CDR3 runs 14 residues. Trimming cost V 3 bases and J 7 bases; bases outside gene matches: 7. CDR3 region: CAWRSGRIRNEQFF. In DNA form, the CDR3 reads TGTGCCTGGAGGAGCGGGAGGATCCGGAATGAGCAGTTCTTC.

CDR3 DNA: TGTGCCATCGGTGGGGCGACTAGCGGTACCTACGAGCAGTACTTC. This codes for CAIGGATSGTYEQYF. The chain employs TRBV10-3 and TRBJ2-7, with 9 nucleotides matching TRBD2. Losses at the gene ends were 8 bases for V and 2 bases for J; bases not matched to a gene: 10. Germline loops: CDR1 ENHRY, CDR2 SYGVKD. The CDR3 loop spans 15 amino acids.

The rearrangement links TRBV10-1 to TRBJ2-3; D gene uncertain. Trimming took off 2 bases at V and 2 bases at J, with 8 bases between the two ends. The CDR3 extends over 14 amino acids. Per the germline V gene, CDR1 is WNHNN and CDR2 is SYGVQD (reference sequence). CDR3 DNA sequence: TGCGCCAGCAGTGAGACAAGAACCACAGATACGCAGTATTTT. Translating it yields CASSETRTTDTQYF.

CDR3 nucleotides: TGTGCCAGCAGCCGAACCGGGACAGGGGCCGAGCAGTACTTC. This gives the protein CASSRTGTGAEQYF. The V and J genes are TRBV14 and TRBJ2-7; TRBD1 matches at 10 bases. The ends lost 4 bases at V and 6 bases at J; junction bases unmatched: 6. The germline CDR1 and CDR2 sequences are SGHDN and FVKESK. The CDR3 is 14 residues long.

The rearrangement joins TRBV14 to TRBJ2-7; D not certain. V was shortened by 0 bases and J by 6 bases, with 12 bases between the two germline ends. CDR3 length equals 14 residues. Germline V gives CDR1 SGHDN, CDR2 FVKESK. CDR3 nucleotide sequence: TGTGCCAGCAGCCAAGATCGGCTACCGGGCGAGCAGTACTTC. Protein: CASSQDRLPGEQYF.

This chain joins TRBV27 and TRBJ2-1, with 11 bases that match TRBD2. CDR3 length equals 17 residues. Germline V gene sequence: CDR1 MNHEY, CDR2 SMNVEV (reference sequence). Germline trimming cut 7 bases from V and 15 bases from J; bases unmatched to any gene: 23. CDR3 DNA sequence: TGTGCCAGCATGAGTTCCATGGGACTAGCGGATTACCAGAAATTGTTCTTC. It codes for CASMSSMGLADYQKLFF.

The chain is built from TRBV11-3 and TRBJ2-5; 8 bases line up with TRBD1. CDR3 length: 16 residues. CDR1 and CDR2 from the germline V gene are SGHNT and YENEEA. The ends lost 5 bases at V and 1 base at J; junction bases unmatched: 9. Here the CDR3 reads CASSPGQVNTQETQYF. The CDR3 DNA is TGTGCCAGCAGCCCGGGACAGGTGAACACCCAAGAGACCCAGTACTTC.

This clone showed up just once. The rearrangement links TRBV2 to TRBJ2-1, with a weak D call TRBD2 (6 bases). CDR1 is SNHLY, CDR2 FYNNEI, per germline. Trimming took 5 bases from V and 6 from J, leaving 17 bases between them. CDR3 length: 15 residues. The CDR3 coding sequence is TGTGCCAGCAGTACCGGGACGGGAGAGGTCAATGAGCAGTTCTTC. It encodes CASSTGTGEVNEQFF. Variable domain in full (rest from reference TRBV2 and TRBJ2-1): EPEVTQTPSHQVTQMGQEVILRCVPISNHLYFYWYRQILGQKVEFLVSFYNNEISEKSEIFDDQFSVERPDGSNFTLKIRSTKLEDSAMYFCASSTGTGEVNEQFFGPGTRLTVL.

The chain links TRBV6-6 to TRBJ2-3; 8 positions match TRBD2. Per the germline V gene, CDR1 is MNHNY and CDR2 is SVGAGI (reference sequence). The trim removed 10 bases at V and 4 bases at J, leaving 10 bases unmatched. CDR3 length equals 14 residues. In nucleotides, the CDR3 is TGTGCCACCACTTCCGGGGGGGGCCCAGATACGCAGTATTTT. Translating gives CATTSGGGPDTQYF.

The rearrangement links TRBV28 to TRBJ1-5; 7 nucleotides line up with TRBD1. This CDR3 has 15 residues. Germline V gene lookup returns CDR1 MDHEN and CDR2 SYDVKM. With V trimmed by 0 bases and J by 5 bases, 4 bases remained unmatched. The CDR3 region is CASSLWTGSHQPQHF. The DNA of the CDR3 is TGTGCCAGCAGTTTATGGACAGGGAGTCATCAGCCCCAGCATTTT.

The V gene is TRBV29-1, the J gene TRBJ2-7, with 9 bases identical to TRBD1. Germline CDR1 and CDR2: SQVTM and ANQGSEA. V gave up 7 bases and J gave up 3 bases; unmatched junction bases: 4. This CDR3 has 12 residues. The CDR3 region has the DNA TGCAGCGCCGGGGACAGGGACTACGAGCAGTACTTC. This codes for CSAGDRDYEQYF.

The V gene is TRBV29-1, the J gene TRBJ2-2; no definite D call. V was shortened by 2 bases and J by 0 bases, with 7 bases between the two germline ends. Germline CDR1 is SQVTM and CDR2 is ANQGSEA. This CDR3 contains 14 residues. The CDR3 DNA reads TGCAGCGTTGAACAGTCCCCGAACACCGGGGAGCTGTTTTTT. This gives the protein CSVEQSPNTGELFF.

The CDR3 DNA sequence: TGCGCCAGTCAGGGGAACACCGGGGAGCTGTTTTTT. Residues: CASQGNTGELFF. The chain recombines TRBV10-1 with TRBJ2-2; a weak D match, TRBD1 (5 bases). Trimming cost V 9 bases and J 1 base, with 6 bases left between them. CDR3 length equals 12 residues. Looked up from germline, CDR1 is WNHNN and CDR2 is SYGVQD (reference sequence).

Only a few counts were recorded for this clone. This sequence joins TRBV27 and TRBJ1-2, with TRBD1 as a possible D gene (6 bases). Trimming took 5 bases from V and 4 from J, leaving 17 bases between them. Germline V gives CDR1 MNHEY, CDR2 SMNVEV (reference sequence). The CDR3 runs to 15 residues. CDR3 coding DNA: TGTGCCAGCAGTCGAACCCAGGGGCACGGCTATGGCTACACCTTC. Amino acids: CASSRTQGHGYGYTF.

This clone has more than one count but fewer than ten. This chain links TRBV5-1 with TRBJ1-2; D ambiguous. V was pared by 1 base and J by 7 bases, with 14 bases between. The CDR3 contains 14 residues. Looked up from germline, CDR1 is SGHRS and CDR2 is YFSETQ. CDR3: CASSLNTALGGYTF. The DNA of the CDR3 is TGCGCCAGCAGCTTGAACACGGCCTTAGGTGGCTACACCTTC.

The rearrangement joins TRBV28 to TRBJ1-1; maybe TRBD1 (5 bases). V lost 5 bases and J 3 bases, leaving 16 bases between the germline ends. The CDR3 length is 15 residues. Germline-derived CDR1 and CDR2 are MDHEN and SYDVKM. The CDR3 nucleotides read TGTGCCAGCAGTCCACACGCCGGGGGGGACACTGAAGCTTTCTTT. Translated: CASSPHAGGDTEAFF.

The chain employs TRBV5-1 and TRBJ1-4, with D possibly matching TRBD1 (5 bases). CDR3 length equals 16 residues. The V gene lost 3 bases and the J gene lost 4 bases, with 16 bases spanning the gap. CDR1 is SGHRS, CDR2 YFSETQ, per germline. The CDR3 DNA follows: TGCGCCAGCAGCTGGGACCCGGGACGGAATAATGAAAAACTGTTTTTT. Translated: CASSWDPGRNNEKLFF.

The rearrangement uses TRBV7-2 and TRBJ1-5; D ambiguous. Trimming took off 2 bases at V and 6 bases at J, with 11 bases between the two ends. The CDR3 covers 14 residues. In germline, CDR1 is SGHTA, CDR2 FQGNSA. The CDR3 protein is CASSLRPESQPQHF. CDR3 nucleotide sequence: TGTGCCAGCAGCTTAAGGCCAGAGAGTCAGCCCCAGCATTTT.

The chain carries TRBV5-4 and TRBJ2-2; 7 bases fit TRBD1. This CDR3 is 15 amino acids long. After removal of 0 bases from V and 2 bases from J, the junction contained 1 base not matched to a gene. In germline, CDR1 is SGHNT, CDR2 YYREEE (reference sequence). In DNA, the CDR3 is TGTGCCAGCAGCTTGGGACAGGGAAACACCGGGGAGCTGTTTTTT. This sequence encodes CASSLGQGNTGELFF.

This clone was detected only once. The rearrangement links TRBV4-2 to TRBJ2-3; D possibly matches TRBD1 or TRBD2 (5 bases each). The CDR3 has 14 residues. The V and J ends lost 0 bases and 9 bases respectively, with 13 bases between them. CDR1 is LGHNA, CDR2 YNFKEQ, per germline. CDR3 nucleotide sequence: TGTGCCAGCAGCCAAGAAAAGGAAGGGGAGACGCAGTATTTT. Amino acids: CASSQEKEGETQYF.

This chain connects TRBV11-3 to TRBJ1-1; weak D call: TRBD1 (6 bases). The CDR3 has 13 residues. Between the trimmed V and J ends, which lost 4 bases and 5 bases, there was a span of 11 bases. Germline CDR1 reads SGHNT; CDR2 reads YENEEA. In DNA form, the CDR3 reads TGTGCCAGCAGCTCGACAGGTCGGACTGAAGCTTTCTTT. It specifies CASSSTGRTEAFF.

The chain joins TRBV4-1 to TRBJ1-1; a weak D match, TRBD1 (5 bases). The CDR3 covers 16 residues. V was shortened by 4 bases and J by 0 bases, with 15 bases between the two germline ends. Germline values: CDR1 MGHRA, CDR2 YSYEKL. The DNA of the CDR3 is TGCGCCAGCAGCCGTACAGGAAGAGGGGTGAACACTGAAGCTTTCTTT. Protein product: CASSRTGRGVNTEAFF.

The chain recombines TRBV5-8 with TRBJ1-1; a weak D match, TRBD1 (6 bases). Trimming shortened V by 4 bases and J by 4 bases, and 14 bases separated the two germline ends. There are 14 residues in the CDR3. Germline assignment: CDR1 SGHTS and CDR2 YDEGEE. CDR3 region: CASSTTGLGTEAFF. The CDR3 nucleotides are TGTGCCAGCAGCACCACAGGGTTAGGCACTGAAGCTTTCTTT.

The rearrangement links TRBV11-2 to TRBJ1-4, with TRBD1 matching 8 bases. V shed 8 bases and J 4 bases; nucleotides not matched to a gene: 9. The CDR3 extends over 15 amino acids. Germline values: CDR1 SGHAT, CDR2 FQNNGV. CDR3 in amino acids: CASALQGAVNEKLFF. DNA of the CDR3: TGTGCCAGCGCGCTCCAGGGGGCGGTTAATGAAAAACTGTTTTTT. Using reference TRBV11-2 and TRBJ1-4 for the parts outside the CDR3, the full variable domain is EAGVAQSPRYKIIEKRQSVAFWCNPISGHATLYWYQQILGQGPKLLIQFQNNGVVDDSQLPKDRFSAERLKGVDSTLKIQPAKLEDSAVYLCASALQGAVNEKLFFGSGTQLSVL.

The chain couples TRBV5-1 to TRBJ2-7; 10 bases agree with TRBD1. The CDR3 length is 14 residues. Trimming cost V 4 bases and J 9 bases; bases outside gene matches: 10. CDR1 is SGHRS and CDR2 is YFSETQ in the germline V gene. The CDR3: CASSTDRGHEGQYF. As DNA, the CDR3 is TGCGCCAGCAGCACCGACAGGGGGCACGAAGGGCAGTACTTC.

Turning to this clone: The same CDR3 arises from other DNA sequences in this sample as well. The chain employs TRBV7-2 and TRBJ2-5, with TRBD1 matching 8 bases. Trimming at V came to 9 bases and at J to 5 bases, leaving 8 bases not matched to a gene. CDR1 is SGHTA and CDR2 is FQGNSA in the germline V gene. CDR3 length: 13 amino acids. The CDR3 loop reads CASSLRTGETQYF. The DNA of the CDR3 is TGTGCCAGTTCCCTTAGGACAGGGGAGACCCAGTACTTC. The full variable domain, completed using reference TRBV7-2 and TRBJ2-5, is GAGVSQSPSNKVTEKGKDVELRCDPISGHTALYWYRQSLGQGLEFLIYFQGNSAPDKSGLPSDRFSAERTGGSVSTLTIQRTQQEDSAVYLCASSLRTGETQYFGPGTRLLVL.

This rearrangement joins TRBV6-5 to TRBJ1-5, with unresolved D. The length of the CDR3 is 15 residues. Between the trimmed V and J ends, which lost 6 bases and 0 bases, there was a span of 12 bases. Germline V gene data show CDR1 as MNHEY and CDR2 as SVGAGI. In DNA, the CDR3 is TGTGCCAGCAGACCGTGGGAAAATAGCAATCAGCCCCAGCATTTT. Protein sequence: CASRPWENSNQPQHF.